These 25 T cell receptor beta chains were all obtained from the same sample, sequenced in a study of cytomegalovirus exposure and HLA in healthy donors. It was with 60 Vbeta and 13 Jbeta primers that the PCR ran. Only in-frame clones appear in the TCRdb table, and some are missing; sequencing was by immunoSEQ multiplex PCR. Of roughly 200,000 clones in the sample, roughly 87% are singletons; the top ten hold 0.9% to 1.2%. The sequencing input was PBMCs. The receptor set was obtained from a boy between 2 and 10 years old in good health and CMV-seronegative.

CDR3 in DNA: TGTGCCAGCAGCCACAGATGGGGGGGGACAACTAATGAAAAACTGTTTTTT. It encodes CASSHRWGGTTNEKLFF. J is TRBJ1-4 and V is TRBV14; tentatively, D is TRBD1 (5 bases). V was shortened by 3 bases and J by 0 bases, with 14 bases between the two germline ends. Germline V gene sequence: CDR1 SGHDN, CDR2 FVKESK. The CDR3 loop spans 17 amino acids. The variable domain in full, with the rest retrieved from reference TRBV14 and TRBJ1-4, is EAGVTQFPSHSVIEKGQTVTLRCDPISGHDNLYWYRRVMGKEIKFLLHFVKESKQDESGMPNNRFLAERTGGTYSTLKVQPAELEDSGVYFCASSHRWGGTTNEKLFFGSGTQLSVL.

V and J are TRBV11-1 and TRBJ1-1; D remains ambiguous. The germline gives CDR1 SGHAT, CDR2 FQDESV (reference sequence). Trimming pared 5 bases from V and 1 base from J, leaving 14 bases between. The CDR3 covers 15 residues. The CDR3 reads CASSPTRDWNTEAFF. Here the CDR3 DNA reads TGTGCCAGCAGCCCCACGAGGGATTGGAACACTGAAGCTTTCTTT.

The J gene is TRBJ1-4, the V gene TRBV7-8; 7 nucleotides match TRBD1. CDR3 length equals 15 residues. Germline V lookup: CDR1 SGHVS, CDR2 FQNEAQ. J lost 8 bases, V lost 1 base, and 7 bases had no gene match. CDR3: CASSLVRGPIEKLFF. In nucleotides, the CDR3 is TGTGCCAGCAGCTTAGTTAGGGGGCCCATCGAAAAACTGTTTTTT.

V is TRBV19 and J is TRBJ1-2, with D unclear. In germline, CDR1 is LNHDA, CDR2 SQIVND (reference sequence). The CDR3 runs to 13 residues. Trimming shortened V by 5 bases and J by 3 bases, and 10 bases separated the two germline ends. CDR3 amino acids: CASSLSDYYGYTF. In nucleotides, the CDR3 is TGTGCCAGTAGTCTGTCAGACTACTATGGCTACACCTTC.

About this clone: In the same sample, other DNA sequences code for this CDR3. This rearrangement joins TRBV30 to TRBJ1-5; 7 nucleotides match TRBD1. This CDR3 region has 13 residues. Per the germline V gene, CDR1 is GTSNPN and CDR2 is SVGIG (reference sequence). V lost 3 bases to trimming and J lost 2 bases; unmatched junction nucleotides: 1. CDR3 nucleotide sequence: TGTGCCTGGAGCGGACAGGGCAATCAGCCCCAGCATTTT. Its protein product is CAWSGQGNQPQHF.

This chain connects TRBV7-8 to TRBJ2-5, with 7 positions matching TRBD2. The germline V gene encodes CDR1 SGHVS and CDR2 FQNEAQ. The CDR3 runs 17 residues. Trimming took 5 bases from V and 6 from J; bases not matched to a gene: 18. The CDR3 loop is CASSPHLGSGVMKTQYF. The CDR3 coding sequence is TGTGCCAGCAGCCCCCACCTGGGGAGCGGGGTGATGAAGACCCAGTACTTC.

This sequence joins TRBV14 and TRBJ2-5; TRBD1 matches 8 bases. This CDR3 region has 14 residues. Trimming at V came to 8 bases and at J to 0 bases, leaving 5 bases not matched to a gene. Germline V gives CDR1 SGHDN, CDR2 FVKESK. Here the CDR3 DNA reads TGTGCCAGCCGTAGACAGGGGTACCAAGAGACCCAGTACTTC. It is translated as CASRRQGYQETQYF.

This clone appeared a single time. The genes are TRBV7-8 and TRBJ2-5; TRBD1 agrees at 8 bases. The J call may be wrong; the DNA end is better matched by TRBJ2-7. The CDR3 runs 15 residues. Germline CDR1 SGHVS, CDR2 FQNEAQ. The CDR3 protein is CASSSPGQASYEQYF. For the CDR3, the DNA is TGTGCCAGCAGCTCGCCGGGACAGGCCTCCTACGAGCAGTACTTC.

V and J are TRBV28 and TRBJ1-5, with D perhaps matching TRBD1 (5 bases). Germline CDR1 and CDR2: MDHEN and SYDVKM. Trimming left V 1 base short and J 2 bases short, with 9 bases between. This CDR3 region has 15 residues. CDR3 region: CASSLLGEGNQPQHF. CDR3 coding DNA: TGTGCCAGCAGTTTATTGGGGGAGGGCAATCAGCCCCAGCATTTT.

V and J are TRBV5-1 and TRBJ2-4; 8 positions match TRBD1. V shed 2 bases and J 5 bases; nucleotides not matched to a gene: 6. Germline V gives CDR1 SGHRS, CDR2 YFSETQ. The CDR3 is 15 amino acids. Here the CDR3 DNA reads TGCGCCAGCAGCTTAGGGGGGACAGGCCAAAACATTCAGTACTTC. The encoded protein is CASSLGGTGQNIQYF.

This chain uses TRBV5-6 with TRBJ1-4, with D perhaps matching TRBD1 (5 bases). CDR3 length: 14 residues. Germline CDR1 and CDR2: SGHDT and YYEEEE. Trimming stripped 3 bases from V and 4 bases from J, with 10 bases between. CDR3 in amino acids: CASSYGGDNEKLFF. DNA of the CDR3: TGTGCCAGCAGCTATGGAGGGGATAATGAAAAACTGTTTTTT.

The chain is built from TRBV30 and TRBJ1-2; D is undetermined. Germline assignment: CDR1 GTSNPN and CDR2 SVGIG (reference sequence). This CDR3 is 13 amino acids long. Trimming shortened V by 3 bases and J by 8 bases, and 16 bases separated the two germline ends. CDR3 coding DNA: TGTGCCTGGAGGGATACGCCACCCGGGGGCTACACCTTC. This translates into CAWRDTPPGGYTF.

The rearrangement joins TRBV7-2 to TRBJ2-7; D possibly corresponds to TRBD2 (6 bases). Between the trimmed V and J ends, which lost 3 bases and 3 bases, there was a span of 12 bases. Per germline, CDR1 SGHTA and CDR2 FQGNSA. CDR3 length: 14 amino acids. DNA of the CDR3: TGTGCCAGCAGCTTTAGCGGTATAGTCTACGAGCAGTACTTC. Its translation is CASSFSGIVYEQYF. Combining the CDR3 with reference TRBV7-2 and TRBJ2-7 gives the whole variable domain GAGVSQSPSNKVTEKGKDVELRCDPISGHTALYWYRQSLGQGLEFLIYFQGNSAPDKSGLPSDRFSAERTGGSVSTLTIQRTQQEDSAVYLCASSFSGIVYEQYFGPGTRLTVT.

V gene TRBV9 combines with J gene TRBJ1-2; 7 bases are a match to TRBD1. Trimming took 6 bases from V and 6 from J; bases not matched to a gene: 8. In germline, CDR1 is SGDLS, CDR2 YYNGEE. The CDR3 consists of 13 residues. The CDR3 coding sequence is TGTGCCAGCACCTTGACAGGGTCTAATGGCTACACCTTC. It yields the protein CASTLTGSNGYTF.

The chain couples TRBV5-1 to TRBJ2-1; 8 nucleotides match TRBD1. V shed 1 base and J 5 bases; nucleotides not matched to a gene: 2. Germline lookup yields CDR1 SGHRS and CDR2 YFSETQ. The CDR3 consists of 14 residues. The CDR3 sequence: CASSLTGGNNEQFF. CDR3 DNA: TGCGCCAGCAGCTTGACAGGGGGAAACAATGAGCAGTTCTTC.

The chain links TRBV14 to TRBJ2-1, with D perhaps TRBD2 (7 bases). The CDR3 loop spans 19 amino acids. CDR1 is SGHDN, CDR2 FVKESK, per germline. Between the trimmed V and J ends, which lost 1 base and 8 bases, there was a span of 27 bases. The DNA for the CDR3 is TGTGCCAGCAGCCAAGTATGGCCCGTCCTGGCGGGGGCTCGGGATGAGCAGTTCTTC. Amino acid sequence: CASSQVWPVLAGARDEQFF.

This chain joins TRBV10-3 and TRBJ2-7; 12 bases align to TRBD2. V was clipped by 0 bases and J by 0 bases; unmatched bases: 6. CDR3 length: 18 amino acids. Germline CDR1 and CDR2: ENHRY and SYGVKD. The CDR3 is CAISESRTSGAGSYEQYF. CDR3 in DNA: TGTGCCATCAGTGAGTCCAGGACTAGCGGGGCGGGCTCCTACGAGCAGTACTTC.

The chain uses TRBV29-1 and TRBJ1-1; weak D call: TRBD1 (5 bases). Per germline, CDR1 SQVTM and CDR2 ANQGSEA. CDR3 length: 14 amino acids. The V end was cut by 3 bases, the J end by 2 bases, with 13 bases between. CDR3 in DNA: TGCAGCGTTGACGATAGGACACTTAACACTGAAGCTTTCTTT. It specifies CSVDDRTLNTEAFF.

This clone was counted between two and nine times. V gene TRBV5-4 combines with J gene TRBJ2-2, with TRBD1 as a possible D gene (6 bases). Germline-derived CDR1 and CDR2 are SGHNT and YYREEE (reference sequence). This CDR3 is 15 amino acids long. V shed 4 bases and J shed 3 bases, with 13 bases lying between them. The CDR3 region has the DNA TGTGCCAGCAGCCCAGTCAGGGGAGACACCGGGGAGCTGTTTTTT. This gives the protein CASSPVRGDTGELFF.

This rearrangement joins TRBV5-8 to TRBJ1-5; D is perhaps TRBD1 (6 bases). CDR1 and CDR2 (germline): SGHTS, YDEGEE. Between the trimmed V and J ends, which lost 4 bases and 1 base, there was a span of 9 bases. The CDR3 has 14 residues. The CDR3 nucleotides are TGTGCCAGCAGCAACAGGGCGAGCAATCAGCCCCAGCATTTT. It codes for CASSNRASNQPQHF.

This clone showed up just once. The same CDR3 arises from other DNA sequences in this sample as well. The gene calls are TRBV14 and TRBJ2-3; TRBD1 aligns across 7 bases. The CDR3 is made up of 16 amino acids. Germline CDR1 SGHDN, CDR2 FVKESK. V gave up 2 bases and J gave up 5 bases; unmatched junction bases: 10. In nucleotides, the CDR3 is TGTGCCAGCAGCCAATGGGCCGCAGGGGGTCGAGATACGCAGTATTTT. This sequence encodes CASSQWAAGGRDTQYF. Full variable domain (rest looked up from reference TRBV14 and TRBJ2-3): EAGVTQFPSHSVIEKGQTVTLRCDPISGHDNLYWYRRVMGKEIKFLLHFVKESKQDESGMPNNRFLAERTGGTYSTLKVQPAELEDSGVYFCASSQWAAGGRDTQYFGPGTRLTVL.

V gene TRBV6-1 combines with J gene TRBJ2-7; D might be TRBD2 (6 bases). The CDR3 covers 14 residues. Germline CDR1 and CDR2: MNHNS and SASEGT. Between the trimmed V and J ends, which lost 6 bases and 3 bases, there was a span of 15 bases. CDR3 nucleotides: TGTGCCAGCAGAAGCAACCTGGGGGGCTACGAGCAGTACTTC. Translation: CASRSNLGGYEQYF.

This chain uses TRBV5-5 with TRBJ2-7; TRBD2 might be the D (6 bases). V was trimmed by 4 bases and J by 3 bases, leaving 8 bases between them. CDR3 length: 12 amino acids. Germline CDR1 is SGHKS and CDR2 is YYEKEE (reference sequence). Written as DNA, the CDR3 is TGTGCCAGCAGCCGGGACTTCTACGAGCAGTACTTC. Protein sequence: CASSRDFYEQYF.

The chain employs TRBV2 and TRBJ1-5, with unresolved D. CDR3 length: 13 amino acids. Deletions cut 6 bases from V and 4 bases from J, with 10 bases between. Germline V gene sequence: CDR1 SNHLY, CDR2 FYNNEI. The DNA of the CDR3 is TGTGCCAGCAGGAAAGAGGGTAATCAGCCCCAGCATTTT. Its translation: CASRKEGNQPQHF.

This rearrangement joins TRBV4-2 to TRBJ1-2, with 8 bases aligning to TRBD1. CDR3 length: 17 amino acids. Germline CDR1 reads LGHNA; CDR2 reads YNFKEQ. Germline trimming cut 0 bases from V and 5 bases from J; bases unmatched to any gene: 11. CDR3 coding DNA: TGTGCCAGCAGCCAAGATTTGGCAGGGGGCGCGGGTTATGGCTACACCTTC. Amino acids: CASSQDLAGGAGYGYTF.